One T cell receptor beta chain is described in this entry. After removal of 6 bases from V and 3 bases from J, the junction contained 8 bases not matched to a gene. The CDR3 extends over 15 amino acids. The germline V gene has CDR1 MDHEN and CDR2 SYDVKM. Sequenced by immunoSEQ multiplex PCR; TCRdb stores in-frame clones only, minus some. Seen here are about 180,000 clones, approximately 92% observed once, and the top ten hold around 1%. This specimen comes from a study of T cell responses to AZD1222 COVID-19 vaccine. The source of this sequence is an adult who received the MenACWY meningococcal vaccine as a control. Source: peripheral blood, taken 28 days after the second dose of the MenACWY control vaccine. The chain combines TRBV28 with TRBJ1-3; 7 positions match TRBD1. CDR3 bases: TGTGCCAGCAGGGAGGGGGCTGGGGATGGAAACACCATATATTTT. This translates into CASREGAGDGNTIYF.